This TCR beta chain was identified during a study of neurological immune-mediated disorders. The cDNA was synthesized by means of template-switch 5'RACE, which was carried out with 10-nucleotide random UMIs. TCRdb passed the 5' RACE reads through MiXCR, listing each CDR3 protein once. This sample yields 30,000 to 50,000 distinct CDR3 sequences, of which around 7.2% are seen a single time; about 6% belongs to the top ten. Whole-study findings and limits: No sharing of CDR3 amino acid sequences was observed among expanded clones across subjects, suggesting private repertoires in all groups. The highest TCR clonal expansion occurred in HTLV-1-associated myelopathy; multiple sclerosis fell below healthy controls.

Each sorted-subset library came from 800,000 to 1,000,000 CD4+ or CD8+ T cells. This clonotype showed up many times. Antigen unknown. The sequence came from a middle-aged man in good health. The sequenced sample consisted of CD4+ T cells from blood.

CDR3 sequence (DNA): TGCGCCAGCAGCTTCGGCCAGGGTATGGGACGGAATGAGCAGTTCTTC. Translating it yields CASSFGQGMGRNEQFF. J is TRBJ2-1 and V is TRBV5-1; D might be TRBD1 or TRBD2, each matching 5 bases. CDR3 length equals 16 residues. Germline V gene data show CDR1 as SGHRS and CDR2 as YFSETQ. Trimming removed 2 bases from V and 7 bases from J, with 19 bases in between.